The entry below describes one T cell receptor beta chain. Its antigen is undetermined. The CDR3 is made up of 14 amino acids. Trimming removed 1 base at V and 7 bases at J, with 11 bases between. Germline CDR1 and CDR2: MNHEY and SMNVEV (reference sequence). Previously described methods with listed TCR primers produced the bulk TCR libraries. TCRdb independently ran MiXCR on the PCR reads; one entry per CDR3 protein. Among some 320,000 distinct CDR3 sequences listed, about a fifth were seen once. The source of the sample is a study of molecular identifiers for immune sequencing clone quantification. Input for naive CD8 libraries was about 18,000 to 1,100,000 sorted cells; the RNA fraction used was 10%, 30% or 50%. Sorting was used to obtain naive CD8 T cells (CD8+CD4-CCR7+CD45RA+). Overall study findings and caveats: In naive cells, clones above 20 RNA copies held under 1% of molecules, whereas in effector cells they held over 99%.

The rearrangement joins TRBV27 to TRBJ2-1; D call uncertain. The sample taken for sequencing was naive CD8+ T cells from blood, with Jurkat cell RNA spiked in. Subset in this sample: FACS-sorted CD8+CD4-CCR7+CD45RA+ naive T cells. This TCR was recovered from a human donor in good health. Some libraries in this study had Jurkat cell RNA spiked in. CDR3: CASSLFQGTNEQFF. The CDR3, as DNA: TGTGCCAGCAGTTTATTCCAAGGAACGAATGAGCAGTTCTTC.